These 14 T cell receptor beta chains originate from one sample sequenced in a study of blood T cell repertoires in COVID-19. Sequencing used immunoSEQ multiplex PCR; TCRdb keeps in-frame clones, though not all of them. The sample lists 55,000 to 80,000 clones, about 80% occurring once. Sequencing was performed on peripheral blood. All receptors derive from a woman in her sixties or seventies with acute or convalescent COVID-19.

The chain joins TRBV6-1 to TRBJ2-7, with D unclear. Germline CDR1 is MNHNS and CDR2 is SASEGT. Trimming took 5 bases from V and 6 from J, leaving 11 bases between them. The CDR3 loop spans 12 amino acids. The CDR3 sequence: CASSSVSSEQYF. CDR3 in DNA: TGTGCCAGCAGTTCCGTCAGTTCCGAGCAGTACTTC.

The rearrangement links TRBV12-3 or TRBV12-4 to TRBJ1-3; D uncertain. The CDR3 is made up of 13 amino acids. The V end lost 7 bases, the J end lost 0 bases, and 7 bases lay between the germline ends. This CDR3 is CASMQDSGNTIYF. The CDR3 DNA reads as TGTGCCAGCATGCAGGACTCTGGAAACACCATATATTTT.

In this sample, this clone turned up a few times. The chain combines TRBV28 with TRBJ1-2, with 10 bases identical to TRBD1. The J segment lost 8 bases and the V segment lost 9 bases, leaving 9 bases of the junction unmatched. The germline gives CDR1 MDHEN, CDR2 SYDVKM. This CDR3 spans 13 amino acids. The CDR3 DNA reads TGTGCCAGTGAGACAGGGGGCGTTCGAGGCTACACCTTC. It translates to CASETGGVRGYTF.

V usage is TRBV29-1 and J usage is TRBJ2-7; 8 bases map to TRBD1. The trim removed 5 bases at V and 3 bases at J, leaving 6 bases unmatched. The germline V gene has CDR1 SQVTM and CDR2 ANQGSEA. CDR3 length: 13 residues. CDR3 in amino acids: CSVSQGDYYEQYF. As DNA, the CDR3 is TGCAGCGTTTCACAGGGGGATTACTACGAGCAGTACTTC.

The gene calls are TRBV27 and TRBJ1-2; 9 bases agree with TRBD1. CDR1 and CDR2 (germline): MNHEY, SMNVEV (reference sequence). V lost 6 bases and J lost 3; bases outside the gene matches: 5. The CDR3 spans 14 residues. The CDR3 sequence: CASSRQGGDYGYTF. CDR3 nucleotide sequence: TGTGCCAGCAGCCGACAGGGGGGGGACTATGGCTACACCTTC.

V is TRBV11-2 and J is TRBJ1-2; 7 bases fit TRBD1. Germline V gives CDR1 SGHAT, CDR2 FQNNGV. The CDR3 has 18 residues. Losses at the gene ends were 4 bases for V and 0 bases for J; bases not matched to a gene: 14. The CDR3 protein is CASSSTRDSHTSNYGYTF. In DNA, the CDR3 is TGTGCCAGCAGCTCGACCCGGGACAGCCATACCTCTAACTATGGCTACACCTTC.

The chain joins TRBV27 to TRBJ2-2; 10 bases map to TRBD2. The CDR3 runs 15 residues. Per the germline V gene, CDR1 is MNHEY and CDR2 is SMNVEV (reference sequence). The V gene end was trimmed by 7 bases and the J gene end by 2 bases; junction bases not matched to a gene: 4. The CDR3 spells CASKLAGGNTGELFF. CDR3 DNA: TGTGCCAGCAAGTTAGCGGGGGGAAACACCGGGGAGCTGTTTTTT.

This rearrangement joins TRBV19 to TRBJ1-1; 7 bases align to TRBD1. CDR3 size: 15 residues. In germline, CDR1 is LNHDA, CDR2 SQIVND (reference sequence). Unmatched junction bases numbered 6, after V lost 5 bases and J lost 0 bases. This CDR3 is CASSSRTGLNTEAFF. CDR3 DNA: TGTGCCAGTAGTTCAAGGACAGGCTTGAACACTGAAGCTTTCTTT.

V usage is TRBV20-1 and J usage is TRBJ1-5, with 7 bases aligning to TRBD1. Germline-derived CDR1 and CDR2 are DFQATT and SNEGSKA (reference sequence). This CDR3 is 13 amino acids long. V gave up 3 bases and J gave up 5 bases; unmatched junction bases: 4. The DNA for the CDR3 is TGCAGTGCTAGTGAACAGGGGTATCAGCCCCAGCATTTT. The encoded protein is CSASEQGYQPQHF.

The chain uses TRBV10-3 and TRBJ2-2; unclear D gene. V lost 6 bases and J lost 2, with 13 bases in between. Germline V gene lookup returns CDR1 ENHRY and CDR2 SYGVKD. The length of the CDR3 is 15 residues. The chain's CDR3 is CAISATSTNTGELFF. The CDR3 nucleotides are TGTGCCATCAGCGCGACAAGTACTAACACCGGGGAGCTGTTTTTT.

The V gene is TRBV14, the J gene TRBJ2-2, with TRBD2 matching over 9 bases. J was trimmed by 6 bases and V by 1 base; bases with no gene match: 3. The length of the CDR3 is 15 residues. Germline lookup yields CDR1 SGHDN and CDR2 FVKESK. The CDR3 DNA follows: TGTGCCAGCAGCCAAGCATTAGCGGGAGCCGGGGAGCTGTTTTTT. Its translation: CASSQALAGAGELFF.

The genes are TRBV18 and TRBJ1-4; TRBD1 matches 7 bases. V gave up 1 base and J gave up 3 bases; unmatched junction bases: 2. The germline V gene encodes CDR1 KGHSH and CDR2 LQKENI. The length of the CDR3 is 15 residues. The CDR3 spells CASSPQGAANEKLFF. The CDR3 coding sequence is TGTGCCAGCTCACCACAGGGGGCAGCTAATGAAAAACTGTTTTTT.

V and J are TRBV2 and TRBJ2-3; unclear D gene. Per the germline V gene, CDR1 is SNHLY and CDR2 is FYNNEI. The V end was cut by 6 bases, the J end by 6 bases, with 10 bases between. The CDR3 extends over 12 amino acids. CDR3 bases: TGTGCCAGCAGGGCGACCGGGGATACGCAGTATTTT. It codes for CASRATGDTQYF.

This sequence joins TRBV24-1 and TRBJ2-1, with TRBD1 identical over 8 bases. Germline CDR1 is KGHDR and CDR2 is SFDVKD. The CDR3 runs to 16 residues. J gave up 6 bases and V 3 bases, and 9 bases lay outside the gene matches. The CDR3 DNA is TGTGCCACCAGTGATAAGTTAGGACAGGGTGGCAATGAGCAGTTCTTC. It encodes CATSDKLGQGGNEQFF.